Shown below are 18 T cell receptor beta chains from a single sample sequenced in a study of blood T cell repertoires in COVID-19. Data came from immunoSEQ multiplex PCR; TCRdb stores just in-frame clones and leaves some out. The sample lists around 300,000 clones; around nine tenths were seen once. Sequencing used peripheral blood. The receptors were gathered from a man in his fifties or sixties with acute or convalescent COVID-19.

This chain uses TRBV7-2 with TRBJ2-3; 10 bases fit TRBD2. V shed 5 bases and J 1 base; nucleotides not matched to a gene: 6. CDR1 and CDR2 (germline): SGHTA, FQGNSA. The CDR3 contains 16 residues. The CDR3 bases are TGTGCCAGCAGCCTCCCCCTAGCGGGGGGCACAGATACGCAGTATTTT. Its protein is CASSLPLAGGTDTQYF. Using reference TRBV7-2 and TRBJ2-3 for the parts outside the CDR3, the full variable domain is GAGVSQSPSNKVTEKGKDVELRCDPISGHTALYWYRQSLGQGLEFLIYFQGNSAPDKSGLPSDRFSAERTGGSVSTLTIQRTQQEDSAVYLCASSLPLAGGTDTQYFGPGTRLTVL.

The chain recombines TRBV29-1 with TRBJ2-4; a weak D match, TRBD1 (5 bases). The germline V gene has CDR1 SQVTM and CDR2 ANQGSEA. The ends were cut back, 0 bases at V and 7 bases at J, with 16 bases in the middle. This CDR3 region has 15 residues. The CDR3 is CSVEDTFRVGNIQYF. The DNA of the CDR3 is TGCAGCGTTGAAGATACTTTCAGGGTAGGGAACATTCAGTACTTC.

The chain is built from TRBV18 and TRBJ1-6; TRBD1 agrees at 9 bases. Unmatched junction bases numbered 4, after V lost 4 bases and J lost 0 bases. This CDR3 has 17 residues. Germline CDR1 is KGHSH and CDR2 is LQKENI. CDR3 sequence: CASSRDRASSYNSPLHF. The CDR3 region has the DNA TGTGCCAGCTCACGGGACAGGGCCAGCTCCTATAATTCACCCCTCCACTTT.

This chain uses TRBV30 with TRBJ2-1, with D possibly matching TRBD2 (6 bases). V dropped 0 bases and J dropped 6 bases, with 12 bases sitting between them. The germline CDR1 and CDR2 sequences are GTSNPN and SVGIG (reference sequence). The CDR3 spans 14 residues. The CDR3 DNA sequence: TGTGCCTGGAGTGTCTCGGGGGTTGTCAATGAGCAGTTCTTC. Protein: CAWSVSGVVNEQFF.

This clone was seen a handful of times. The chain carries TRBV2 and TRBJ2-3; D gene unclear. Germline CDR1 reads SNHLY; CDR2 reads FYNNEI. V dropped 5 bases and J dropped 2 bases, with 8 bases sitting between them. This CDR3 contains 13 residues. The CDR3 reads CASSLRSTDTQYF. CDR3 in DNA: TGTGCCAGCAGTCTCAGGTCCACAGATACGCAGTATTTT.

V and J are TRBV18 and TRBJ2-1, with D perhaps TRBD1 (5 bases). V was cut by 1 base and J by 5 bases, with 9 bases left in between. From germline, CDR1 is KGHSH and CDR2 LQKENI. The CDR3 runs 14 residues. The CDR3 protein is CASSPQGWDNEQFF. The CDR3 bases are TGTGCCAGCTCACCACAGGGGTGGGACAATGAGCAGTTCTTC.

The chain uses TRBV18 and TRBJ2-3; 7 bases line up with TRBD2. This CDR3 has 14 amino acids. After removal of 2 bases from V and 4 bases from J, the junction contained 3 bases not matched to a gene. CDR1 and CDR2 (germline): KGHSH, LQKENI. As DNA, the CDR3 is TGTGCCAGCTCACCAGGGGGGGGTCCAGATACGCAGTATTTT. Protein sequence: CASSPGGGPDTQYF.

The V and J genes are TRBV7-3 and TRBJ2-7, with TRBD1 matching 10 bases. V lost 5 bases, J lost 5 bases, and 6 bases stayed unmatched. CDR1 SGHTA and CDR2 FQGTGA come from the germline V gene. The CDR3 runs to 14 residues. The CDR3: CASSPTGQGNEQYF. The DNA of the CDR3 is TGTGCCAGCAGCCCGACGGGACAGGGGAACGAGCAGTACTTC.

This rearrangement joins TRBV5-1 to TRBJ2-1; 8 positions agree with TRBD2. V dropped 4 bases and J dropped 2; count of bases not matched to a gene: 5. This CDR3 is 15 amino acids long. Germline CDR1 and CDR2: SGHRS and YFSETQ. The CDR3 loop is CASSPSGGTYNEQFF. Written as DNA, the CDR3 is TGCGCCAGCAGCCCGTCGGGGGGGACCTACAATGAGCAGTTCTTC.

For the CDR3, the DNA is TGTGCCAGCAGCCCCAGCCCAGGGATTATCACTGAAGCTTTCTTT. Protein product: CASSPSPGIITEAFF. V gene TRBV14 combines with J gene TRBJ1-1, with TRBD1 as a possible D gene (5 bases). The CDR3 runs 15 residues. V gave up 4 bases and J gave up 4 bases, with 16 bases separating them. Germline CDR1 SGHDN, CDR2 FVKESK.

As DNA, the CDR3 is TGTGCCAGCAACTCCCCCGGGGGGTACAATGAGCAGTTCTTC. Residues: CASNSPGGYNEQFF. The chain employs TRBV3-1 (or the pseudogene TRBV3-2) and TRBJ2-1; 7 bases map to TRBD2. CDR1 is LGHDT and CDR2 is YNNKEL in the germline V gene (reference sequence). V gave up 7 bases and J gave up 4 bases; unmatched junction bases: 7. The CDR3 runs 14 residues.

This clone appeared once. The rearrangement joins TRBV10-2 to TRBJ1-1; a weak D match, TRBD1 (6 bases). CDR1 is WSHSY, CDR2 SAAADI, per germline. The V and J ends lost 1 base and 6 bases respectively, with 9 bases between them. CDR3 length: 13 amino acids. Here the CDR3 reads CASSEYRDAEAFF. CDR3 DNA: TGCGCCAGCAGTGAGTACAGGGATGCTGAAGCTTTCTTT.

The CDR3 DNA follows: TGTGCCAGCAGCTCCGACAGGGAGTTGTCACCCCTCCACTTT. Protein product: CASSSDRELSPLHF. The chain uses TRBV5-5 and TRBJ1-6, with TRBD1 matching over 7 bases. The CDR3 sequence is 14 residues long. Per germline, CDR1 SGHKS and CDR2 YYEKEE (reference sequence). Losses at the gene ends were 3 bases for V and 10 bases for J; bases not matched to a gene: 7.

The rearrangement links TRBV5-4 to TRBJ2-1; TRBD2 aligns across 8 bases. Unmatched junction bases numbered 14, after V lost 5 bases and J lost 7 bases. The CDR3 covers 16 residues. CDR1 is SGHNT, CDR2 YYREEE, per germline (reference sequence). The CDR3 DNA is TGTGCCAGCAGACAGGAACGGGGGGGCTCGGATAATGAGCAGTTCTTC. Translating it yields CASRQERGGSDNEQFF.

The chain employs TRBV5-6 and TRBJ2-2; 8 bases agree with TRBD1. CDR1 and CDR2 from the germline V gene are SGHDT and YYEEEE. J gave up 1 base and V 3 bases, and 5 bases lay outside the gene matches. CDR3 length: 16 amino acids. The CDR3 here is CASSSRQGMNTGELFF. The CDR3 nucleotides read TGTGCCAGCAGCTCGAGACAGGGGATGAACACCGGGGAGCTGTTTTTT.

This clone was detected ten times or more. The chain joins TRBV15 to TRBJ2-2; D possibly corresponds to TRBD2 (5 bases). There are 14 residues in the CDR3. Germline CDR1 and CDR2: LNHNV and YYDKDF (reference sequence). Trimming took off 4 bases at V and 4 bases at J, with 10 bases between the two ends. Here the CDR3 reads CATSTAGATGELFF. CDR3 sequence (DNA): TGTGCCACCAGCACCGCGGGTGCCACCGGGGAGCTGTTTTTT.

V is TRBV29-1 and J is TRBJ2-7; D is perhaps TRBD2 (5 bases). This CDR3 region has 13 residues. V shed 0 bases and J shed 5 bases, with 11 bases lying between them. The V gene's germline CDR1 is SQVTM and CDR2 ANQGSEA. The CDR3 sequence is CSVEDAGWNEQYF. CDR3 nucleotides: TGCAGCGTTGAAGATGCGGGTTGGAACGAGCAGTACTTC.

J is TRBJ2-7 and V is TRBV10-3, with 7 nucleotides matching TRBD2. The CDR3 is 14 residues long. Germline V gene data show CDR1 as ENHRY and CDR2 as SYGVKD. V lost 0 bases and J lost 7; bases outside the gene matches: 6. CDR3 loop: CAISESGRGGEQYF. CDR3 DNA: TGTGCCATCAGTGAGTCGGGAAGGGGAGGGGAGCAGTACTTC.